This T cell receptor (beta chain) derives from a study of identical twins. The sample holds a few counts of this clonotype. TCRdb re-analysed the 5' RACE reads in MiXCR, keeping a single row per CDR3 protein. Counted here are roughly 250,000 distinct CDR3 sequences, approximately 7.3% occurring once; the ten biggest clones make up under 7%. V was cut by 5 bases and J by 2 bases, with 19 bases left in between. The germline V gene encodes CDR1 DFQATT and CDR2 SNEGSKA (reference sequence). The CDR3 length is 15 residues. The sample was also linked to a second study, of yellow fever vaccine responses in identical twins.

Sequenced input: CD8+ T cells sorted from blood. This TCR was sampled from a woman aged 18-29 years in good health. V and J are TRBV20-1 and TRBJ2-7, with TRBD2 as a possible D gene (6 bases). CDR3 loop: CSAPERGSSTYEQYF. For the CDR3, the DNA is TGCAGTGCTCCCGAACGGGGGAGTTCCACCTACGAGCAGTACTTC.